This record concerns one T cell receptor (beta chain) sequence. The clone's antigen remains unknown. No clone much larger than this one lies a single base away; base qualities are absent. Interpreted using the paper, the treatment or condition label stands for: oral pan-JAK inhibitor, 5-10 mg twice daily. From alopecia areata patients, peripheral blood was collected along with lesional scalp punch biopsies. After PBMCs were isolated by density centrifugation and stained for CD3, CD4 and CD8, a FACSAria was used to sort CD4+ and CD8+ T cells. This record comes from a study of CD8+ T cells in alopecia areata (dated by TCRdb to between 2018 and 2020). About the investigation overall: The treated patients took part in an open-label pilot trial in which moderate-to-severe alopecia areata was treated with oral tofacitinib at 5 to 10 mg twice daily. In humans, TCRbeta sequencing was performed on scalp tissue and on sorted CD4+ and CD8+ peripheral blood T cells from healthy controls and from patients with patchy or totalis/universalis alopecia areata. In treated patients, disease severity was measured using the SALT score, which gives the percentage of scalp surface area affected. RNA was obtained with the PAXgene miRNA kit for fixed scalp, the miRNeasy kit for PBMCs, and the RNeasy kit for mouse skin. In both human patients and the C3H/HeJ mouse model, the study applied high-throughput TCRbeta sequencing to look at T cell clonal expansion in alopecia areata. Tofacitinib was administered for 6 to 18 months, and 6 months of follow-up off drug were then conducted to assess delayed response and recurrence. Scalp clonality was compared across normal scalp (n=4), patchy alopecia areata scalp (n=8), and alopecia totalis/universalis scalp (n=8). Biopsies were taken from tofacitinib-treated patients at baseline and again at 4 and 24 weeks into treatment, and several of those patients also had a later scalp biopsy. immunoSEQ multiplex PCR using 35 Vbeta forward primers and 13 Jbeta reverse primers was used to amplify TCRbeta CDR3 regions. Points the paper makes about the study in general: Shared TCR sequences between patients were less evident than in mice, which may be partly attributable to HLA diversity in the patient population. Resident alphabeta T cells in normal human skin are also sequenced, complicating scalp TCR repertoire analysis, unlike mouse skin dominated by gammadelta T cells. Because the treated cohort was small and included a single nonresponder, larger studies are needed to assess links between baseline CD8+ expansion and response. Higher clonality and more expanded CD8+ clones were observed in lesional scalp than in normal scalp, particularly in alopecia totalis/universalis, a finding suggestive of antigenic drive. With tofacitinib, both scalp clonality and the number of expanded CD8+ clones among the top 100 scalp clones went down significantly. During tofacitinib treatment, many expanded lesional clones stuck around in both scalp and blood, and this persistence may partly explain why relapse happens after treatment is stopped.

Library preparation employed the immunoSEQ multiplex PCR assay. To provide template for TCR sequencing, every sample had RNA extracted and reverse transcribed into cDNA. SuperScript III was used for first-strand cDNA synthesis, primed with a 2:1 mix of oligo-dT and random hexamers. A synthetic immune receptor repertoire was used to measure amplification bias, and any remaining bias was corrected computationally. The original methods were these. Raw reads were preprocessed to remove errors, and CDR3 was defined by IMGT conventions from the conserved cysteine to phenylalanine. Clonality was computed by normalizing Shannon entropy by log2 of the number of productive unique TCRs and subtracting the result from 1. Whether scalp clones were CD4 or CD8 was inferred by matching scalp TCRbeta sequences against CD4 and CD8 repertoires sorted from blood. This immuneACCESS table, as held by TCRdb, lists in-frame sequences with V and J called but not all clones. Of the missing ones, under half trace to an unresolved V gene in checked studies; the others have no known cause. That table supplies the V and J calls and clone size; D and trimming were determined from the DNA. Recorded for this sample are fewer than 250,000 clones; around two fifths of them occurred a single time. 0.4% to 0.55% of the sample goes to the ten largest clones.

The TCR was taken from a human donor with alopecia areata. This material consisted of CD4+ T cells sorted from blood, taken between weeks 30 and 35, from a patient treated with tofacitinib.

The DNA reads TGTGCCACCAGCAGAGATCCGGTCGGGGGTCCTTCCTACGAGCAGTACTTC. It translates as CATSRDPVGGPSYEQYF. Recombination linked TRBV15 to TRBJ2-7; TRBD2 is a possible D gene, resting on 6 matching bases. At the junction V is shortened by 0 bases and J by 1 base, with 16 bases in between. The CDR3 holds 17 amino acids from the cysteine to the phenylalanine. Only the CDR3 DNA stays, 51 bases, in frame from base 1. The germline V gene encodes CDR1 LNHNV and CDR2 YYDKDF (reference sequence).